The clone carrying this TCR beta chain was detected many times. PCR was performed a second time for about 7 to 11 cycles using a sample-barcoded 5' primer and a J-beta primer mix. TCRdb reanalysed the 5' RACE reads using MiXCR and keeps one entry per CDR3 protein. The table records about 670,000 distinct CDR3 sequences, 35% to 50% of them present only once. This record belongs to a study of blood T cells in healthy people across ages. Looked up from germline, CDR1 is ENHRY and CDR2 is SYGVKD. The CDR3 runs 15 residues. Trimming pared 4 bases from V and 4 bases from J, leaving 16 bases between. The V gene is TRBV10-3, the J gene TRBJ1-2; D is possibly TRBD1 (5 bases). The source of this sequence is a man of 80 years or more in good health. The specimen sequenced was blood. The CDR3 region is CAISAGTDGAYGYTF. CDR3 sequence (DNA): TGTGCCATCAGTGCCGGGACGGACGGGGCCTATGGCTACACCTTC.